Listed here are 13 T cell receptor beta chains from one sample, sequenced in a study of identical twins. Each CDR3 protein gets one entry after TCRdb re-called the 5' RACE reads with MiXCR. This table holds about 340,000 distinct CDR3 sequences, 10% to 15% found once. The same sample was also studied in work on yellow fever vaccine responses in identical twins.

The sample consisted of CD8+ T cells sorted from blood. All receptors derive from a woman aged 18-29 years in good health.

The chain recombines TRBV11-3 with TRBJ2-7; TRBD1 might be the D (7 bases). V was shortened by 2 bases and J by 0 bases, with 14 bases between the two germline ends. Germline loops: CDR1 SGHNT, CDR2 YENEEA. This CDR3 has 16 amino acids. The CDR3 sequence is CASSLRWRDSSYEQYF. The CDR3 region has the DNA TGTGCCAGCAGCTTAAGGTGGCGGGACAGCTCCTACGAGCAGTACTTC. The full variable domain, rest sourced from reference TRBV11-3 and TRBJ2-7, is EAGVVQSPRYKIIEKKQPVAFWCNPISGHNTLYWYLQNLGQGPELLIRYENEEAVDDSQLPKDRFSAERLKGVDSTLKIQPAELGDSAVYLCASSLRWRDSSYEQYFGPGTRLTVT.

This clonotype was counted only a few times. The chain joins TRBV5-1 to TRBJ2-7; TRBD1 matches at 7 bases. Losses at the gene ends were 5 bases for V and 1 base for J; bases not matched to a gene: 3. Germline V CDR1 and CDR2: SGHRS, YFSETQ. The CDR3 spans 13 residues. The CDR3 nucleotides read TGCGCCAGCAGAGGGGGCCTATCCTACGAGCAGTACTTC. It yields the protein CASRGGLSYEQYF.

At least ten counts were recorded for this clonotype. The gene calls are TRBV9 and TRBJ2-5; TRBD2 is a possible D gene (5 bases). The V end was cut by 0 bases, the J end by 0 bases, with 9 bases between. CDR3 size: 15 residues. From germline, CDR1 is SGDLS and CDR2 YYNGEE. The CDR3 DNA is TGTGCCAGCAGCGTAGAACCCGGGAACCAAGAGACCCAGTACTTC. Protein sequence: CASSVEPGNQETQYF. Using reference TRBV9 and TRBJ2-5 for the parts outside the CDR3, the full variable domain is DSGVTQTPKHLITATGQRVTLRCSPRSGDLSVYWYQQSLDQGLQFLIQYYNGEERAKGNILERFSAQQFPDLHSELNLSSLELGDSALYFCASSVEPGNQETQYFGPGTRLLVL.

In this sample, this clonotype turned up a few times. This rearrangement joins TRBV28 to TRBJ1-1, with D unclear. Germline CDR1 is MDHEN and CDR2 is SYDVKM. With 4 bases removed from V and 11 bases from J, the gap between germline ends came to 20 bases. This CDR3 has 14 residues. CDR3 in amino acids: CASSSPGHQRFAFF. CDR3 nucleotides: TGTGCCAGCAGTTCCCCGGGCCACCAACGTTTTGCTTTCTTT.

This clonotype has just one count. The chain uses TRBV4-1 and TRBJ2-7; weak D call: TRBD2 (6 bases). Trimming removed 5 bases at V and 3 bases at J, with 17 bases between. Germline lookup yields CDR1 MGHRA and CDR2 YSYEKL. The CDR3 totals 15 residues. The CDR3 DNA reads as TGCGCCAGCAGCGCCGAAGGTAGCGGAGACTACGAGCAGTACTTC. It encodes CASSAEGSGDYEQYF.

There are a few counts of this clonotype. This chain uses TRBV5-8 with TRBJ1-2; D remains ambiguous. Germline V gives CDR1 SGHTS, CDR2 YDEGEE. V was trimmed by 4 bases and J by 4 bases, leaving 11 bases between them. The CDR3 runs to 13 residues. The CDR3 reads CASSAIGFYGYTF. The DNA of the CDR3 is TGTGCCAGCAGCGCTATCGGGTTCTATGGCTACACCTTC.

The V and J genes are TRBV11-1 and TRBJ1-5, with D perhaps TRBD1 (5 bases). Germline V lookup: CDR1 SGHAT, CDR2 FQDESV (reference sequence). The CDR3 spans 18 residues. The germline V and J ends were trimmed by 1 base and 0 bases, with 16 bases remaining between them. CDR3 sequence (DNA): TGTGCCAGCAGCTTAGGGACCGGGACTCAGGATAGCAATCAGCCCCAGCATTTT. It specifies CASSLGTGTQDSNQPQHF.

The chain carries TRBV5-5 and TRBJ2-7, with D possibly matching TRBD2 (6 bases). The germline V and J ends were trimmed by 3 bases and 3 bases, with 13 bases remaining between them. CDR1 is SGHKS, CDR2 YYEKEE, per germline (reference sequence). The CDR3 has 14 residues. CDR3 sequence reads: CASSWGLGLYEQYF. The CDR3 coding sequence is TGTGCCAGCAGCTGGGGACTTGGACTCTACGAGCAGTACTTC.

V gene TRBV5-5 combines with J gene TRBJ2-7, with 7 bases matching TRBD1. Germline V CDR1 and CDR2: SGHKS, YYEKEE (reference sequence). With 3 bases clipped from V and 5 bases from J, the junction kept 2 bases outside the gene matches. The CDR3 totals 12 residues. CDR3 nucleotides: TGTGCCAGCAGCTGGACAGGTCACGAGCAGTACGTC. Protein sequence: CASSWTGHEQYV.

This rearrangement joins TRBV2 to TRBJ2-7; TRBD2 matches at 8 bases. Germline-derived CDR1 and CDR2 are SNHLY and FYNNEI. The CDR3 length is 18 residues. After removal of 9 bases from V and 2 bases from J, the junction contained 21 bases not matched to a gene. The CDR3 nucleotides are TGTGCCAGTAAGGGGGAGCGGGGGAGAACCCCAAACACCTACGAGCAGTACGTC. Its translation is CASKGERGRTPNTYEQYV.

The table lists this clonotype with a few counts. V and J are TRBV7-9 and TRBJ1-6; 9 nucleotides line up with TRBD1. Germline-derived CDR1 and CDR2 are SEHNR and FQNEAQ (reference sequence). Trimming took 6 bases from V and 11 from J; bases not matched to a gene: 11. The CDR3 has 15 residues. The CDR3 loop reads CASSHDGQGNPPLHF. CDR3 bases: TGTGCCAGCAGTCATGACGGACAGGGGAATCCACCCCTCCACTTT. Drawing the rest from reference TRBV7-9 and TRBJ1-6, the complete variable domain is DTGVSQNPRHKITKRGQNVTFRCDPISEHNRLYWYRQTLGQGPEFLTYFQNEAQLEKSRLLSDRFSAERPKGSFSTLEIQRTEQGDSAMYLCASSHDGQGNPPLHFGNGTRLTVT.

The chain links TRBV11-2 to TRBJ1-5, with TRBD1 matching over 9 bases. There are 15 residues in the CDR3. From germline, CDR1 is SGHAT and CDR2 FQNNGV. V dropped 1 base and J dropped 9; count of bases not matched to a gene: 7. The DNA for the CDR3 is TGTGCCAGCAGCTTAGCCCCGGGACAGGGACGGCCCCAGCATTTT. It encodes CASSLAPGQGRPQHF.

Ten or more counts support this clonotype. This chain connects TRBV29-1 to TRBJ2-1; 7 bases line up with TRBD2. The germline CDR1 and CDR2 sequences are SQVTM and ANQGSEA. V lost 7 bases and J lost 4; bases outside the gene matches: 7. This CDR3 has 13 amino acids. The CDR3 DNA reads as TGCAGCGCCTGGCTAGCGGCATACAATGAGCAGTTCTTC. Amino acid sequence: CSAWLAAYNEQFF.